This T cell receptor (beta chain) was captured in a study of PD-L1 blockade in urothelial cancer. Time point meaning: peripheral blood 6 weeks after treatment start. Trimming took 0 bases from V and 0 from J, leaving 13 bases between them. Germline V gene sequence: CDR1 SGDLS, CDR2 YYNGEE. The CDR3 is made up of 18 amino acids. The assay was immunoSEQ multiplex PCR, and TCRdb's table has in-frame clones only and misses some. This table holds tens of thousands of clones, 75% to 90% found once. V gene TRBV9 combines with J gene TRBJ2-6; D is unclear. The TCR comes from a man in his 60s with urothelial cancer. This sample comprised PBMCs, obtained around atezolizumab (anti-PD-L1) treatment. CDR3 amino acids: CASSVEPSRSSGANVLTF. CDR3 DNA: TGTGCCAGCAGCGTAGAACCGTCCCGCAGCTCTGGGGCCAACGTCCTGACTTTC.